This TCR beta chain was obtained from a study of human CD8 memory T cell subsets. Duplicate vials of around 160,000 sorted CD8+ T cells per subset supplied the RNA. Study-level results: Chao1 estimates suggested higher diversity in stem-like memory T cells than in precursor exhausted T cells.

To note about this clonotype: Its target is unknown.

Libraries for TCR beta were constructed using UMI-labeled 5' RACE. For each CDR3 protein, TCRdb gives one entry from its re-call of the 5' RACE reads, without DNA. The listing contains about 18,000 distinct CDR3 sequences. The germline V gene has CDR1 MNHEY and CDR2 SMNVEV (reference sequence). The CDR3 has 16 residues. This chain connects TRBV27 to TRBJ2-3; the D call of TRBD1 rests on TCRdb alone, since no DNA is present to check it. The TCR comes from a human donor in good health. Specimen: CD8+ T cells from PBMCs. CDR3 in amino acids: CASSLFGGLGTDTQYF.